Sequencing of this T cell receptor beta chain was carried out in a study of cytomegalovirus exposure and HLA in healthy donors (dated by TCRdb to 2016 to 2017). Study-wide context: An earlier analysis of 587 of the donors reported roughly 270 Gb of sequence data and some 100 million unique TCR beta sequences from about 180 million T cells. The genetic ancestry cluster associated with self-reported Caucasian donors included over 65% of the 398 genotyped donors. The study used immunosequencing to profile the T cell repertoires of approximately 640 subjects and linked those repertoires to cytomegalovirus serostatus. High-throughput TCR immunosequencing, statistical association of individual TCRs with disease status, and machine learning were combined to predict cytomegalovirus infection status. Alongside the repertoire data, information on donor age, sex, ethnicity and CMV serostatus was compiled. In a later analysis, previously published TCR beta repertoires from 666 donors were re-analyzed and high-resolution HLA genotyping was added so that TCR occurrence patterns could be studied. Roughly 5 DR-DQ haplotypes were handled as single units for association and clustering, since linkage in the cohort was strong. The number of typed donors differed by locus: about 629-630 for A, B, C, DRB1 and DQB1; roughly 510 for DQA1; some 590 for DPA1; and 400 to 480 for DPB1. HLA typing included class I and class II loci at four-digit resolution. To decide whether each TCR beta V gene segment behaved as functional or pseudogenic, an earlier analysis of 587 of the donors relied on high-throughput TCR beta sequencing. The aim of the study was to test whether cataloging public T cell receptors could identify signatures of past pathogen exposure. An early release that covered about 600 HLA-typed donors contained approximately 300 gigabases of sequencing data and 75 million to 100 million unique TCR sequences. Every repertoire in the discovery cohort had been generated on one and the same sequencing platform. Rather than using new phenotypic data, the later analysis identified candidate immune exposures from TCR beta sequences and from how often those sequences occurred across donors. In addition to the first cohort of 500 to 850 subjects, a separate validation cohort of 130 or so different subjects was used. A later genetic analysis took genome-wide SNP genotypes for about 60% of the roughly 670 donors and used that subset as a discovery cohort. Among around 400 genotyped donors of the cohort, an average of 235,054 unique TCR beta nucleotide sequences were sequenced per donor, roughly 18% of them non-productive. On the study overall, not on this receptor specifically: Immune exposure information for the cohort was limited to CMV serostatus. An association between a missense DCLRE1C variant and V-gene and J-gene trimming of TCR beta chains was found in a later genetic analysis and replicated in an independent cohort. When HLA alleles, especially DR and DQ, strongly co-occurred, attributing TCR associations to individual alleles was difficult. According to a later analysis, most CMV-associated TCR beta chains appeared to be HLA-restricted, and the HLA associations seemed to be driven largely by CMV exposure. Across donors, most TCR sequences were observed very rarely, whereas some public TCRs were present in many individuals. In a later analysis, the rate of TCR association differed among HLA loci, with DRB1 alleles having the most associated TCRs and HLA-C alleles having the fewest. A later genetic analysis reported fewer N-insertions in productive TCRs among donors in an Asian-associated ancestry cluster than the roughly 670-donor mean. The study listed 150 to 200 TCR beta chains as associated with cytomegalovirus. A few of the identified cytomegalovirus-associated TCR beta chains were confirmed in vitro to be specific for cytomegalovirus antigens. The authors suggested that the approach could potentially be generalized to other disease states and immunological phenotypes. A further reported finding was that TCR beta sequences accurately predicted the HLA-A and HLA-B alleles for most subjects in the first cohort. The sequencing pipeline was judged likely to have produced a cluster of highly shared sequence variants as a technical artifact. Because some donors lacked HLA typing at each locus, the association tests relied only on the typed subset. This cohort had only TCR beta chains sequenced, and the lack of alpha or paired-chain data limited which features could be detected. A later analysis reported that several top co-occurrence clusters appeared linked to parvovirus B19, influenza, CMV and Epstein-Barr virus. The classifier was reported to diagnose cytomegalovirus status with high specificity and sensitivity in both the original cohort and the validation cohort. The earlier analysis of a few hundred of the donors excluded some 16 rarely observed V segments, including chromosome 9 orphons, because counts were too low. Because the 87-base-pair reads could not distinguish some IMGT-functional V segments, including TRBV6-2 and TRBV6-3, those segments were excluded. The presence/absence analyses assumed that sequencing depth was roughly uniform across donors, and that assumption may not be true. Broadly in line with IMGT annotations, most TCR beta V segments showed up in productive rearrangements about 87% or about 30% of the time in an earlier analysis of 450 to 750 of the donors. In a later analysis, HLA-associated TCR beta chains were found to be more clonally expanded and to have lower generation probabilities than equally common non-associated chains. In a later analysis, 16,951 TCR beta sequences were associated with specific HLA alleles at a false discovery rate of 0.05. Correlated functional status among segregating V segments might reflect linkage disequilibrium, but an unknown experimental factor could not be ruled out.

To prepare the library, the immunoSEQ multiplex PCR assay was applied. A mixture of 60 forward primers for TCR Vbeta segments and 13 reverse primers for TCR Jbeta segments was used in the multiplex PCR. A multiplex PCR assay on genomic DNA amplified the CDR3 region of rearranged TCR beta genes. Amplified TCR beta libraries were sequenced as 87-base-pair reads on the Illumina HiSeq System. The original methods were these. A later analysis counted some 80 million unique TCR beta chains across the 700 or so repertoires, and some 11 million of these chains were shared by at least two donors. A nearest-neighbor algorithm error-corrected the raw reads and collapsed the reads into unique sequences, merging closely related sequences to remove PCR and sequencing errors. To assign V, D and J gene segments, CDR3 sequences were aligned to IMGT reference sequences. Each retained sequence needed at least a six-nucleotide match to both a V gene segment and a J gene segment. Rearrangements were called productive when the CDR3 lacked stop codons and stayed in frame with V and J; all others were non-productive. CDR3 was defined according to IMGT convention as the region running from the second conserved V-encoded cysteine to the conserved J-encoded phenylalanine. The earlier analysis of about 590 of the donors excluded sequences that lacked an unambiguous match to a single V gene segment. In an earlier analysis of a few hundred of the donors, V segments were called functional above 56.7% productive rearrangements and were called segregating when the between-donor standard deviation exceeded 5%. A statistical classification framework was built to diagnose cytomegalovirus status from the catalog of TCR beta chain sequences. In a later analysis, V and J genes were assigned by comparing TCR nucleotide sequences against IMGT/GENE-DB human TR gene sequences. In a later analysis, CDR3 sequences and most-parsimonious VDJ recombination scenarios were assigned using the TCRdist pipeline. In a later analysis, each TCR beta chain was defined by its CDR3 amino acid sequence together with its V-gene family, and reads without a unique V-gene family were excluded. A later analysis removed roughly 590 highly shared, low-generation-probability nucleotide sequences to deal with suspected cross-contamination and a sequencing artifact. For each public chain, a later analysis derived a clonal expansion index from normalized ranks of inferred template counts within each repertoire. Generation probabilities in a later analysis came from a VDJ recombination model fitted to out-of-frame rearrangements, and those results were checked against IGoR. A later analysis scored TCR-TCR, TCR-HLA and TCR-CMV co-occurrence with hypergeometric tests, applying a repertoire-size bias correction to TCR pairs. False discovery rates were estimated in a later analysis by permuting HLA or CMV assignments 20 times. In a later analysis, co-occurring TCRs were grouped using DBSCAN, with TCRdist sequence similarity added in when clustering inside HLA-allele-positive subsets. For co-occurrence clustering, repertoires with fewer than 30,000 or more than 120,000 public chains were excluded, along with five or six repertoires with anomalous nucleotide sharing. This immuneACCESS table, as held by TCRdb, lists in-frame sequences with V and J called but not all clones. Of the missing ones, under half trace to an unresolved V gene in checked studies; the others have no known cause. That table supplies the V and J calls and clone size; D and trimming were determined from the DNA. The sample table holds 90,000 to 110,000 clones, of which approximately 80% were seen once. Under 2.5% of the sample is held by the ten biggest clonotypes.

Worth noting for this clone: Which antigen it targets is not known. Per-base qualities were not stored, and no clone one base away is much larger.

The cohort was made up of around 720 healthy bone marrow donors. Cohort members were all nominally healthy when sampled, although unrecorded immune exposures were likely present. The donor tested CMV seronegative, placing the donor among the approximately 360 seronegative members of the cohort. Each donor provided a peripheral blood sample, and peripheral blood mononuclear cells were used for TCR beta sequencing. Genomic DNA was extracted from the blood cell samples with the Qiagen DNeasy Blood Extraction Kit. The CDR3 numbers 12 residues from cysteine through phenylalanine. The sequence is cut down to CDR3 DNA, 36 bases in frame from base 1. Relative to germline, V is 2 bases shorter and J is 5 bases shorter, with 6 bases between their ends. From the germline V gene (reference sequence), CDR1 is MNHNY and CDR2 is SVGAGI.

The chain is assembled from TRBV6-6 and TRBJ1-2, with no reliable assignment of the D segment. Sequences were obtained from PBMCs. The sequence was collected from a woman aged 30 to 39 in good health and CMV-seronegative. CDR3 loop: CASSYTEYGYTF. In nucleotides, the sequence is TGTGCCAGCAGTTACACCGAGTATGGCTACACCTTC.